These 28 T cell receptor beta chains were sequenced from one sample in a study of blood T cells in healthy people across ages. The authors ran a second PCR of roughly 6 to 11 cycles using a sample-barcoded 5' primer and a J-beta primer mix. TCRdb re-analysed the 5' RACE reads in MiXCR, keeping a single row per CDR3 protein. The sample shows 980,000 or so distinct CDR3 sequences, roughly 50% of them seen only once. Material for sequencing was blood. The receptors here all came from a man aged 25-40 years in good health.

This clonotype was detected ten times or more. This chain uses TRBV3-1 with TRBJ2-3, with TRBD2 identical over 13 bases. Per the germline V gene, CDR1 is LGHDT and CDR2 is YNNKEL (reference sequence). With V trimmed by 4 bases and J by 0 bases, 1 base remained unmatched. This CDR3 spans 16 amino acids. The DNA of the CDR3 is TGTGCCAGCAGCCTGACTAGCGGGGGGAGCACAGATACGCAGTATTTT. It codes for CASSLTSGGSTDTQYF.

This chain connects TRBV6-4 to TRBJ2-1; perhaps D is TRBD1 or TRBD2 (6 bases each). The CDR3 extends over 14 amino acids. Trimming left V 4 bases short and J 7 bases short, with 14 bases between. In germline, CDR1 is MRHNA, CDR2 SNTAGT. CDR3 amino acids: CASSGTAGFNEQFF. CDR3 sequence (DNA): TGTGCCAGCAGTGGGACAGCGGGCTTTAATGAGCAGTTCTTC.

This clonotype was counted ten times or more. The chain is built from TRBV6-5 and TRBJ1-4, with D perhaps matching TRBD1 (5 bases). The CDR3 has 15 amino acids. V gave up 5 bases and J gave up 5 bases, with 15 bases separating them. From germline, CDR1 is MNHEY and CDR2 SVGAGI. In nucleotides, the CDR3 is TGTGCCAGCAGTAGATTTCAGGGCCCGAATGAAAAACTGTTTTTT. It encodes CASSRFQGPNEKLFF.

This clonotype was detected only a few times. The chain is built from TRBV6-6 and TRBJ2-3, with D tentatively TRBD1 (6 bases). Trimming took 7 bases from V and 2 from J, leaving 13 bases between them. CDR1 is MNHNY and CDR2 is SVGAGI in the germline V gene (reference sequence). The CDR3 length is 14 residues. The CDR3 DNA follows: TGTGCCAGCACCGGAACAGGGTTCACAGATACGCAGTATTTT. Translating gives CASTGTGFTDTQYF.

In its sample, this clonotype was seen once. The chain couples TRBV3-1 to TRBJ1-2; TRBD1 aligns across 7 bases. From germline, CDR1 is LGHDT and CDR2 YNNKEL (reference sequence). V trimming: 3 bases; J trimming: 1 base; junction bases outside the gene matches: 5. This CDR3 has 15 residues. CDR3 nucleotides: TGTGCCAGCAGCCAGGGGACAGCAAATAACTATGGCTACACCTTC. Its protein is CASSQGTANNYGYTF.

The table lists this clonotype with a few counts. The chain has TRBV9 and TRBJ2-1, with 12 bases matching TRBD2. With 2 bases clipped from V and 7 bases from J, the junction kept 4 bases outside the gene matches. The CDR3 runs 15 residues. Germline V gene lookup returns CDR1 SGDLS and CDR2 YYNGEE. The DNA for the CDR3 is TGTGCCAGCAGCGTTACTAGCGGGAGGACAAATGAGCAGTTCTTC. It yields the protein CASSVTSGRTNEQFF.

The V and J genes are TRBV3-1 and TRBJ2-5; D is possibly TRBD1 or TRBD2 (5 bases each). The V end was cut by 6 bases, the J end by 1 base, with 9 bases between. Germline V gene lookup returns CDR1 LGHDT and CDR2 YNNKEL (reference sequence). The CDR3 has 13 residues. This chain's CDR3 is CASRRGVQETQYF. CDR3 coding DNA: TGTGCCAGCAGAAGGGGAGTCCAAGAGACCCAGTACTTC.

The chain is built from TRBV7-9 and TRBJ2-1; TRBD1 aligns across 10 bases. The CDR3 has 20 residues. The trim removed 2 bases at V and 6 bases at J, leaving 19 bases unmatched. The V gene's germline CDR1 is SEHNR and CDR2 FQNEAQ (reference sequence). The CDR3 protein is CASSLSPGQGFEEASNEQFF. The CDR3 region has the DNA TGTGCCAGCAGCTTATCACCGGGACAGGGGTTCGAGGAAGCATCCAATGAGCAGTTCTTC.

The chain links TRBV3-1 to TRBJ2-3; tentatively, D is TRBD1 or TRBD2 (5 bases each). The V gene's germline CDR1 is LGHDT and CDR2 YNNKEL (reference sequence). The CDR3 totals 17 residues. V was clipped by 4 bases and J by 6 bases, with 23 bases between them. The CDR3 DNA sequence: TGTGCCAGCAGCCGGCGAGGGGCCGCCCCACTTTCGGATACGCAGTATTTT. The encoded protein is CASSRRGAAPLSDTQYF.

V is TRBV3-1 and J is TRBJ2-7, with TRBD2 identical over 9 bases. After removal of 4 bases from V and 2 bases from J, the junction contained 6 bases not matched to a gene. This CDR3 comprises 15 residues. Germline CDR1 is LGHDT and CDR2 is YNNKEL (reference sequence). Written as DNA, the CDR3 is TGTGCCAGCAGCCGATTAGCGGGGGAAACCTACGAGCAGTACTTC. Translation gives CASSRLAGETYEQYF.

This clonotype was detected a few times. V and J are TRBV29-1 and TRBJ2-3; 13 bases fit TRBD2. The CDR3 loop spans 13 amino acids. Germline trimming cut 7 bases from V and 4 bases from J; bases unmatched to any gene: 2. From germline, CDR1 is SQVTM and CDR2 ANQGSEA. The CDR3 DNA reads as TGCAGCGACGGACTAGCGGGGGCAGATACGCAGTATTTT. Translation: CSDGLAGADTQYF.

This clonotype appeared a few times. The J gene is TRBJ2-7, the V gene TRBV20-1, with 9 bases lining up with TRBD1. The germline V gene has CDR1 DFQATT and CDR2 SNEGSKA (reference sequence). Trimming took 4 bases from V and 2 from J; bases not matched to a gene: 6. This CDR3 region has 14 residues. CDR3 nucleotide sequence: TGCAGTGCTAAAGACAGGGGGGATACCTACGAGCAGTACTTC. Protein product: CSAKDRGDTYEQYF.

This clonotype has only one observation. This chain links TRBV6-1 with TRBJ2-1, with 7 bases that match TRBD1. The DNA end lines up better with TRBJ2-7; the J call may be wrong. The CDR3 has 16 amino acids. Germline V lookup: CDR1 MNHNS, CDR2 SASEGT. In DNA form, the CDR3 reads TGTGCCAGCAGTGAAAGTATAAGAGGGGGCTACAATGAGCAGTACTTC. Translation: CASSESIRGGYNEQYF.

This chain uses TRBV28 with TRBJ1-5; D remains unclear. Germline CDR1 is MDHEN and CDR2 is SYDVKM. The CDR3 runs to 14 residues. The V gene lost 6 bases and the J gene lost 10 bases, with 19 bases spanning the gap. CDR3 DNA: TGTGCCAGCAGGTTACAGCCCCCATCTCGCCCCCAGCATTTT. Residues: CASRLQPPSRPQHF.

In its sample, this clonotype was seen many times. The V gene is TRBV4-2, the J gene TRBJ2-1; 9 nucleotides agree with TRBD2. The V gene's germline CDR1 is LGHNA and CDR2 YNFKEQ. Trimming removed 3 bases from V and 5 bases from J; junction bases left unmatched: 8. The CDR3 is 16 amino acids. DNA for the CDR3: TGTGCCAGCAGCCAGTTGGCGGGGGGGGAGAACAATGAGCAGTTCTTC. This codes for CASSQLAGGENNEQFF.

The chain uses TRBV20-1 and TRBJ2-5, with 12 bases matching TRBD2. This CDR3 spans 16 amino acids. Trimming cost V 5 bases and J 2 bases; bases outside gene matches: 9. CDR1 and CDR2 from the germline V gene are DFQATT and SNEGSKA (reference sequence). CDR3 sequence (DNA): TGCAGTGCTGACCGACTAGCGGGGGAAGAACAAGAGACCCAGTACTTC. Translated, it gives CSADRLAGEEQETQYF.

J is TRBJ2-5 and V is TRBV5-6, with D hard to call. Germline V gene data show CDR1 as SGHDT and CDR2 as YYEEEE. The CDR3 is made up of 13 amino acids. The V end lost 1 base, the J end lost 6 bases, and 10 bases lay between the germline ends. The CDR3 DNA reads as TGTGCCAGCAGCTTGAAAATGGGTCAGACCCAGTACTTC. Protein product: CASSLKMGQTQYF.

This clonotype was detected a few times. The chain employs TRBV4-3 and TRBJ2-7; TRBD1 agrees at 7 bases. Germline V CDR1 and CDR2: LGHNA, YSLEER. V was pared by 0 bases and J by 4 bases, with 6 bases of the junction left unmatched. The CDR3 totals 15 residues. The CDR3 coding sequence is TGCGCCAGCAGCCAAGAAGGGGGCAGGAAGTACGAGCAGTACTTC. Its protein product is CASSQEGGRKYEQYF.

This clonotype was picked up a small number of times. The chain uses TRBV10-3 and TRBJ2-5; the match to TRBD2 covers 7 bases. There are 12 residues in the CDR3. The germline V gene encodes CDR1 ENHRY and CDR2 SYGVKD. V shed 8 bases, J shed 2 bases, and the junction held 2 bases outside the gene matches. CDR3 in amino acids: CAIGLGQETQYF. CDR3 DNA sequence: TGTGCCATCGGACTAGGACAAGAGACCCAGTACTTC.

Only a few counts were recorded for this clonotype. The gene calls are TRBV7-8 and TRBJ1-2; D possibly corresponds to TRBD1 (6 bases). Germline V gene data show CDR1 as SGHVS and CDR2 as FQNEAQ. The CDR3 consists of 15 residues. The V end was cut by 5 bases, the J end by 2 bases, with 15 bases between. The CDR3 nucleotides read TGTGCCAGCAGCCCAATAAACAGGGAAAACTATGGCTACACCTTC. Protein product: CASSPINRENYGYTF.

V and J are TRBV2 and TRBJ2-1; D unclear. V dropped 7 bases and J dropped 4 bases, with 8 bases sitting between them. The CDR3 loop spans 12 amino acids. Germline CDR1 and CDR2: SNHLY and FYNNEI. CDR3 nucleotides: TGTGCCAGCACTTTCAGTTACAATGAGCAGTTCTTC. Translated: CASTFSYNEQFF. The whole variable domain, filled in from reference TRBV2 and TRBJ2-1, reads EPEVTQTPSHQVTQMGQEVILRCVPISNHLYFYWYRQILGQKVEFLVSFYNNEISEKSEIFDDQFSVERPDGSNFTLKIRSTKLEDSAMYFCASTFSYNEQFFGPGTRLTVL.

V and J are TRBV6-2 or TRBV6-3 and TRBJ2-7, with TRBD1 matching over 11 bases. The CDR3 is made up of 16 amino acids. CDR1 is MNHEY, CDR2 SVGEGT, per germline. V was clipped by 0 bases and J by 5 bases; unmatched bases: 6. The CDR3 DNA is TGTGCCAGCAGTTACTCAAGCGGACAGGGGGCGGACGAGCAGTACTTC. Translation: CASSYSSGQGADEQYF.

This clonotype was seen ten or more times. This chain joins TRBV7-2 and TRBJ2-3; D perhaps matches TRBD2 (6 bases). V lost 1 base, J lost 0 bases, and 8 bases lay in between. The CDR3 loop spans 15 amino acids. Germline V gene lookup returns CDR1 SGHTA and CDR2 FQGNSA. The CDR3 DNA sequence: TGTGCCAGCAGCTTAGATCGGGAGAGCACAGATACGCAGTATTTT. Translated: CASSLDRESTDTQYF. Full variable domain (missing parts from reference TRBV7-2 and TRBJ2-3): GAGVSQSPSNKVTEKGKDVELRCDPISGHTALYWYRQSLGQGLEFLIYFQGNSAPDKSGLPSDRFSAERTGGSVSTLTIQRTQQEDSAVYLCASSLDRESTDTQYFGPGTRLTVL.

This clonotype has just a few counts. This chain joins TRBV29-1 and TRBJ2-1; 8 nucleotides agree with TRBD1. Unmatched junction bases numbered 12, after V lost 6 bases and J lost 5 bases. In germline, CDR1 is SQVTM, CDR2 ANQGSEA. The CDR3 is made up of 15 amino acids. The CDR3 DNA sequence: TGCAGCGTAGTTTCTTGGACAGGGTCCAACAATGAGCAGTTCTTC. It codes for CSVVSWTGSNNEQFF.

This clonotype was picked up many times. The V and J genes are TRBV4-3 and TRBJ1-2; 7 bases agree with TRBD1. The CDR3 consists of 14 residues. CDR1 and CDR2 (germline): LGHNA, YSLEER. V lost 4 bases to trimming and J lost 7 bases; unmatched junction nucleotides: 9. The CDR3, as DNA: TGCGCCAGCAGCCCGAGACAGGGACTGGCTGGCTACACCTTC. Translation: CASSPRQGLAGYTF.

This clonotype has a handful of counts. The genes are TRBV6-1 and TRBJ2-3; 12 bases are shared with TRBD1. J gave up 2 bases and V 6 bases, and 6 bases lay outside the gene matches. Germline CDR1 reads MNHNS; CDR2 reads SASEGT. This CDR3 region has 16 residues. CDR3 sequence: CASRGQGALLTDTQYF. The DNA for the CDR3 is TGTGCCAGCAGGGGACAGGGGGCGCTTCTCACAGATACGCAGTATTTT.

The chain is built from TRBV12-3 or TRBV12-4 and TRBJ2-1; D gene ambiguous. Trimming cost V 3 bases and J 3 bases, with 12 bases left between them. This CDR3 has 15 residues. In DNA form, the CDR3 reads TGTGCCAGCAGTTTTCGAGCAGTGGTCTACAATGAGCAGTTCTTC. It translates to CASSFRAVVYNEQFF.

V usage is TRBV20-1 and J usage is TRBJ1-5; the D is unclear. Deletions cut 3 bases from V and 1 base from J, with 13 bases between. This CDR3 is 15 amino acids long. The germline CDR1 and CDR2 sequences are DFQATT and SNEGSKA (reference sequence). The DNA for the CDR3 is TGCAGTGCTAGGTTGAAGGGTCTCAGCAATCAGCCCCAGCATTTT. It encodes CSARLKGLSNQPQHF.